This entry lists 2 T cell receptor beta chains sequenced from one sample in a study of T cell responses to AZD1222 COVID-19 vaccine. The assay was immunoSEQ multiplex PCR, and TCRdb's table has in-frame clones only and misses some. The profile shows more than 85,000 clones, 80% to 90% of them singletons. The sequences come from peripheral blood, collected on day 0 of AZD1222 vaccination. The receptors here all came from an adult in good health.

The chain employs TRBV11-3 and TRBJ2-5; no clear D gene. CDR1 and CDR2 (germline): SGHNT, YENEEA. The CDR3 extends over 13 amino acids. V lost 2 bases and J lost 5, with 9 bases in between. The CDR3 protein is CASSLRLRETQYF. The CDR3 bases are TGTGCCAGCAGCTTACGGCTCCGGGAGACCCAGTACTTC.

The chain recombines TRBV27 with TRBJ2-1, with 9 bases identical to TRBD1. CDR3 length: 15 amino acids. The germline gives CDR1 MNHEY, CDR2 SMNVEV (reference sequence). The V and J ends lost 5 bases and 5 bases, in that order; junction bases with no gene match: 7. The CDR3 reads CASSPDRGFDNEQFF. The CDR3 nucleotides are TGTGCCAGCAGTCCGGACAGGGGATTCGACAATGAGCAGTTCTTC.